The next 19 T cell receptor beta chains were all read from a single sample in a study of CXCR3-negative and CXCR3-positive naive CD8 T cells. No antigen is known for these receptors. Through 5' RACE with UMI labels, the TRB cDNA libraries were prepared. Reanalyzing the 5' RACE reads, TCRdb keeps one entry per CDR3 protein, without DNA. This sample lists around 63,000 distinct CDR3 sequences; its ten largest clones have 4.8%. Study conclusions and caveats: A higher hydrophobicity marked the TRB CDR3s of CXCR3-positive naive cells versus CXCR3-negative naive cells.

The sequenced sample consisted of naive CXCR3+ CD8+ T cells from blood. Subset described: CD45RO-CCR7+CD27+CD95- naive CD8+ T cells expressing CXCR3 (TNR3+). These TCRs come from a human donor in good health. Some clones in this sample may be carry-over from other donors' samples.

The V gene is TRBV7-3, the J gene TRBJ1-1. Per germline, CDR1 SGHTA and CDR2 FQGTGA. The CDR3 consists of 18 residues. The CDR3 sequence: CASSYYRRGGLGNTEAFF.

The rearrangement joins TRBV7-2 to TRBJ1-5. Germline V lookup: CDR1 SGHTA, CDR2 FQGNSA. This CDR3 contains 12 residues. The CDR3 spells CASSLFGQPQHF.

The genes are TRBV29-1 and TRBJ2-7; TCRdb names TRBD1, which stays unverified in the absence of DNA. From germline, CDR1 is SQVTM and CDR2 ANQGSEA. There are 17 residues in the CDR3. CDR3 residues: CSVEVPKTGTESYEQYF.

V and J are TRBV29-1 and TRBJ2-5; TCRdb names TRBD2, which stays unverified in the absence of DNA. CDR3 length: 18 residues. CDR1 is SQVTM and CDR2 is ANQGSEA in the germline V gene. This CDR3 is CSVFLTGLADTRGETQYF.

This chain joins TRBV28 and TRBJ2-1; TCRdb outputs TRBD1, but without DNA this stays unchecked. The CDR3 has 15 residues. The germline V gene encodes CDR1 MDHEN and CDR2 SYDVKM. CDR3 in amino acids: CASLPVRGSYNGQFF.

V usage is TRBV10-3 and J usage is TRBJ2-7; the TCRdb D gene call, TRBD1, has no DNA to confirm it. Germline CDR1 and CDR2: ENHRY and SYGVKD. The CDR3 extends over 12 amino acids. CDR3 residues: CAIMGGTYEQYF.

The gene calls are TRBV7-8 and TRBJ2-7; absent DNA, TCRdb's TRBD2 call cannot be checked. Germline V gene sequence: CDR1 SGHVS, CDR2 FQNEAQ. This CDR3 comprises 17 residues. The chain's CDR3 is CASSLGSYGGGIYEQYF.

V gene TRBV30 combines with J gene TRBJ1-1; the TCRdb D gene call, TRBD1, has no DNA to confirm it. The CDR3 spans 12 residues. The germline gives CDR1 GTSNPN, CDR2 SVGIG (reference sequence). The chain's CDR3 is CAWSPGDTEAFF.

The gene calls are TRBV5-1 and TRBJ2-7; TCRdb's D call, TRBD2, is unchecked because there is no DNA. Germline loops: CDR1 SGHRS, CDR2 YFSETQ. This CDR3 has 15 amino acids. This chain's CDR3 is CASSSPGHLLGEQYF.

The chain links TRBV11-2 to TRBJ2-1. Per the germline V gene, CDR1 is SGHAT and CDR2 is FQNNGV. The CDR3 sequence is 12 residues long. CDR3 loop: CASSLAGDEQFF.

The genes are TRBV29-1 and TRBJ1-3; there is no DNA to check the TCRdb D call of TRBD1. Germline values: CDR1 SQVTM, CDR2 ANQGSEA. The CDR3 length is 15 residues. The chain's CDR3 is CSVEGTLSSGNTIYF.

This rearrangement joins TRBV2 to TRBJ2-4. This CDR3 region has 15 residues. Germline V gene data show CDR1 as SNHLY and CDR2 as FYNNEI. The CDR3 is CASSEALARKNIQYF.

This chain links TRBV4-3 with TRBJ2-1; no DNA is available, so the TRBD2 call from TCRdb remains unchecked. Germline loops: CDR1 LGHNA, CDR2 YSLEER. The CDR3 loop spans 18 amino acids. CDR3 region: CASSQGGSGGAAYNEQFF.

The chain links TRBV28 to TRBJ2-7; absent DNA, TCRdb's TRBD2 call cannot be checked. There are 13 residues in the CDR3. Germline CDR1 and CDR2: MDHEN and SYDVKM. CDR3: CATRTSGPYEQYF.

The rearrangement uses TRBV5-1 and TRBJ1-5; TCRdb reports TRBD1, a call that lacks DNA to check it against. The CDR3 consists of 13 residues. Germline V lookup: CDR1 SGHRS, CDR2 YFSETQ. This CDR3 is CASSLDLQEPQHF.

The V and J genes are TRBV27 and TRBJ2-7; TCRdb proposes TRBD1, but this gene call is untestable without DNA. Germline CDR1 reads MNHEY; CDR2 reads SMNVEV (reference sequence). The CDR3 loop spans 15 amino acids. CDR3 protein: CASSSMTGGLYEQYF.

The V gene is TRBV7-9, the J gene TRBJ2-3; the D call from TCRdb, TRBD2, cannot be confirmed without DNA. The germline V gene encodes CDR1 SEHNR and CDR2 FQNEAQ (reference sequence). This CDR3 is built from 15 residues. CDR3 in amino acids: CASSLGLGLADTQYF.

The chain couples TRBV12-3 or TRBV12-4 to TRBJ1-1; the TRBD1 assignment by TCRdb is unverifiable without DNA. The CDR3 runs 15 residues. The CDR3 region is CAIRVLLTRGTEAFF.

V usage is TRBV27 and J usage is TRBJ1-4. The germline CDR1 and CDR2 sequences are MNHEY and SMNVEV (reference sequence). This CDR3 spans 16 amino acids. Here the CDR3 reads CASSLSQGRTNEKLFF. The full variable domain, completed using reference TRBV27 and TRBJ1-4, is EAQVTQNPRYLITVTGKKLTVTCSQNMNHEYMSWYRQDPGLGLRQIYYSMNVEVTDKGDVPEGYKVSRKEKRNFPLILESPSPNQTSLYFCASSLSQGRTNEKLFFGSGTQLSVL.